These 26 T cell receptor beta chains originate from one sample sequenced in a study of T cells in women clearing cervical HPV infection (dated by TCRdb to 2016 to 2019). Libraries were constructed by the immunoSEQ multiplex PCR assay. TCRdb took this table from immuneACCESS and kept in-frame rearrangements with V and J called. Such tables lack part of the clones; where checked against another copy, unresolved V genes explain under half of the gap, and the rest is unexplained. This sample's records show about 32,000 clones. The ten most abundant clones make up about 7.2% of the sample. Sequenced: blood buffy coat. The receptor source for this set is a woman between 18 and 70 years old with a cervical HPV16 infection that either progressed to CIN3+ or cleared (not recorded which).

The covered CDR3 bases are TGCAGCGTCCCCCCCGCCGACAGGGTATACGAG. This encodes CSVPPADRVYE. The full CDR3 is CSVPPADRVYEQYF. The chain joins TRBV29-1 to TRBJ2-7, with TRBD1 matching 7 bases. The read ends 3 residues before the CDR3 terminus; that terminus is restored from the germline J gene. The V gene's germline CDR1 is SQVTM and CDR2 ANQGSEA. The CDR3 covers 14 residues. With 6 bases clipped from V and 4 bases from J, the junction kept 12 bases outside the gene matches.

Turning to this clone: The read gets to within 3 residues of the CDR3 end, and the germline J gene fills in the rest. The chain uses TRBV7-8 and TRBJ2-3; 12 positions match TRBD2. The CDR3 spans 18 residues. The junction had 12 bases not matched to a gene; V was cut back by 7 bases and J by 1 base. CDR1 SGHVS and CDR2 FQNEAQ come from the germline V gene. CDR3 bases read: TGTGCCAGCACCGAACTAGCGGGGGGTGAGGTACGCACAGATACG. As protein: CASTELAGGEVRTDT. The full CDR3 sequence reads CASTELAGGEVRTDTQYF.

Concerning this clone: The DNA ends 3 residues before the CDR3 does, and the rest of the CDR3 is filled in from the germline J gene. The V gene is TRBV7-2, the J gene TRBJ1-5; a weak D match, TRBD1 (5 bases). The V gene lost 5 bases and the J gene lost 4 bases, with 9 bases spanning the gap. This CDR3 is 13 amino acids long. Germline V gene data show CDR1 as SGHTA and CDR2 as FQGNSA. The covered CDR3 bases are TGTGCCAGCAGCCCCGACAGAAATCAGCCC. It codes for CASSPDRNQP. The full CDR3 sequence reads CASSPDRNQPQHF.

As for this clone: The sequenced fragment ends 3 residues before the CDR3 boundary, so the rest is inferred from the germline J gene. This chain uses TRBV20-1 with TRBJ1-5, with 9 bases matching TRBD1. Germline CDR1 reads DFQATT; CDR2 reads SNEGSKA (reference sequence). Trimming removed 1 base from V and 0 bases from J; junction bases left unmatched: 10. The CDR3 is 18 residues long. CDR3 amino acids: CSARAGDREKYSNQPQHF. The CDR3 bases that were read are TGCAGTGCTAGAGCCGGGGACAGGGAAAAGTATAGCAATCAGCCC.

For this clone: The CDR3 goes on 3 residues after the read ends, and that part is filled in from the germline J gene. The chain has TRBV2 and TRBJ1-2; possibly TRBD1 for D (6 bases). The CDR3 spans 14 residues. Germline lookup yields CDR1 SNHLY and CDR2 FYNNEI. The CDR3 sequence: CASSPGTLYNDYTF. The DNA read from the CDR3 is TGTGCCAGCAGTCCCGGGACACTGTACAATGAC.

CDR3 protein: CASSPDRNYGQYF. The DNA read from the CDR3 is TGTGCCAGCAGTCCTGACCGCAACTATGGT. The chain carries TRBV2 and TRBJ2-4; no reliable D call. The read ends 3 residues before the CDR3 terminus; that terminus is restored from the germline J gene. CDR1 SNHLY and CDR2 FYNNEI come from the germline V gene. This CDR3 is built from 13 residues.

Notes on this clone: The junction and the germline gene differ at one end; a read error may be behind it. The missing CDR3 end, 3 residues past where the read stops, is filled in from the germline J gene. Other DNA sequences in the sample encode the same CDR3. The chain recombines TRBV2 with TRBJ1-3; the D gene is possibly TRBD1 (6 bases). The V gene's germline CDR1 is SNHLY and CDR2 FYNNEI. The CDR3 is 15 amino acids. The CDR3 region is CASSEENRAGNTIYF. The part of the CDR3 DNA that was read is TGTGCCAGCAGTGAGGAGAACAGGGCTGGAAACACA.

With regard to this clone: The CDR3 goes on 3 residues after the read ends, and that part is filled in from the germline J gene. The gene calls are TRBV29-1 and TRBJ1-4; no reliable D call. Looked up from germline, CDR1 is SQVTM and CDR2 is ANQGSEA. This CDR3 contains 15 residues. The sequenced part of the CDR3 DNA is TGCAGCGATCCCGTCCCGAGCTCCTATAATTCACCA. The encoded protein is CSDPVPSSYNSP. The full CDR3 sequence reads CSDPVPSSYNSPLFF.

Of note for this clone: The observed sequence ends 3 residues before the CDR3 terminus, with the missing tail filled in from the germline J gene. The V and J genes are TRBV7-2 and TRBJ1-2, with D possibly TRBD1 on 5 matching bases. Per germline, CDR1 SGHTA and CDR2 FQGNSA. CDR3 length equals 14 residues. The covered CDR3 bases are TGTGCCAGCAGCTTGACCGGGACTAGAGCCGTC. It yields the protein CASSLTGTRAV. The CDR3 reads in full as CASSLTGTRAVYTF.

About this clone: The read ends 3 residues before the CDR3 terminus; that terminus is restored from the germline J gene. The V gene is TRBV11-2, the J gene TRBJ2-5; a weak D match, TRBD2 (6 bases). The V gene's germline CDR1 is SGHAT and CDR2 FQNNGV. V lost 4 bases and J lost 5, with 14 bases in between. The CDR3 is 14 amino acids. CDR3 residues: CASSSTGGVETQYF. The part of the CDR3 DNA that was read is TGTGCCAGCAGCTCAACCGGGGGTGTGGAGACC.

Regarding this clone: This CDR3 is also generated by other DNA sequences in the sample. The CDR3: CASSLGLDYSGNTIYF. The sequenced CDR3 bases are TGTGCCAGCAGCTTAGGACTTGATTACTCTGGAAACACC. The V gene is TRBV7-8, the J gene TRBJ1-3; D is unclear. The read comes to an end 3 residues before the CDR3 does, leaving the germline J gene to fill in the end. The CDR3 extends over 16 amino acids. CDR1 is SGHVS and CDR2 is FQNEAQ in the germline V gene. V was shortened by 1 base and J by 0 bases, with 10 bases between the two germline ends.

A note on this clone: The read terminates 3 residues before the CDR3 end, so the remaining end is supplied by the germline J gene. The rearrangement joins TRBV11-3 to TRBJ2-2, with a tentative D call TRBD2 (6 bases). The length of the CDR3 is 14 residues. Germline V lookup: CDR1 SGHNT, CDR2 YENEEA. V was trimmed by 7 bases and J by 4 bases, leaving 13 bases between them. The part of the CDR3 DNA that was read is TGTGCCAGCACCACCGACGGGGGCACCGGGGAG. Residues: CASTTDGGTGE. The whole CDR3 sequence reads CASTTDGGTGELFF.

The CDR3: CASRMGRGGIDEQFF. The part of the CDR3 DNA that was read is TGTGCCAGCAGAATGGGGCGGGGGGGAATCGATGAG. V is TRBV2 and J is TRBJ2-1; 9 nucleotides agree with TRBD2. The read falls 3 residues short of the CDR3 end, and the missing part is taken from the germline J gene. The CDR3 extends over 15 amino acids. Germline loops: CDR1 SNHLY, CDR2 FYNNEI. Losses at the gene ends were 6 bases for V and 8 bases for J; bases not matched to a gene: 11.

A remark on this clone: With the read ending 3 residues before the CDR3 end, the germline J gene is used to fill in that end. The V call is TRBV7-2, the J call TRBJ2-7; 7 bases align to TRBD1. The CDR3 is 13 amino acids. In germline, CDR1 is SGHTA, CDR2 FQGNSA. Trimming at V came to 5 bases and at J to 4 bases, leaving 5 bases not matched to a gene. Here the CDR3 reads CASSLGTEYEQYF. The covered CDR3 bases are TGTGCCAGCAGCCTAGGGACAGAGTACGAG.

As regards this clone: The read ends 3 residues early relative to the CDR3; the germline J gene fills the gap. This sequence joins TRBV11-2 and TRBJ2-7, with D uncertain. V dropped 0 bases and J dropped 1 base, with 10 bases sitting between them. Germline values: CDR1 SGHAT, CDR2 FQNNGV. This CDR3 has 15 amino acids. The CDR3 spells CASSLDISRSYEQYF. CDR3 bases read: TGTGCCAGCAGCTTAGACATAAGCAGGTCCTACGAG.

About this clone itself: The read comes to an end 3 residues before the CDR3 does, leaving the germline J gene to fill in the end. V is TRBV7-9 and J is TRBJ1-3, with D possibly TRBD1 on 5 matching bases. Trimming removed 8 bases from V and 3 bases from J, with 11 bases in between. CDR1 and CDR2 from the germline V gene are SEHNR and FQNEAQ (reference sequence). CDR3 length equals 13 residues. CDR3 protein: CASQDSFGNTIYF. The DNA read from the CDR3 is TGTGCCAGCCAAGACAGTTTTGGAAACACC.

With regard to this clone: The read ends 3 residues before the CDR3 terminus; that terminus is restored from the germline J gene. This chain links TRBV20-1 with TRBJ2-2; TRBD2 is a possible D gene (7 bases). CDR3 length: 15 amino acids. V lost 3 bases and J 3 bases, leaving 14 bases between the germline ends. Germline CDR1 DFQATT, CDR2 SNEGSKA (reference sequence). The sequenced part of the CDR3 DNA is TGCAGTGCTAGCCCGGGGGGCTGGGACACCGGGGAG. The encoded protein is CSASPGGWDTGE. The whole CDR3 protein is CSASPGGWDTGELFF.

Points on this clone: The CDR3 end lies 3 residues beyond the end of the read and is filled in from the germline J gene. This chain uses TRBV6-2 or TRBV6-3 with TRBJ2-2, with D possibly TRBD1 on 5 matching bases. This CDR3 spans 13 amino acids. CDR1 and CDR2 from the germline V gene are MNHEY and SVGEGT. The CDR3 DNA, read in part, is TGTGCCAGCAGGCTCGCTGGGGCCAACGTG. It translates to CASRLAGANV. The whole CDR3 sequence is CASRLAGANVLFF.

CDR3 protein: CASGRDRGSNYGYTF. The sequenced part of the CDR3 DNA is TGTGCCAGCGGGCGGGACAGAGGATCGAACTATGGC. V usage is TRBV2 and J usage is TRBJ1-2, with 7 bases lining up with TRBD1. With the read ending 3 residues before the CDR3 end, the germline J gene is used to fill in that end. The CDR3 loop spans 15 amino acids. Germline CDR1 is SNHLY and CDR2 is FYNNEI. Trimming at V came to 8 bases and at J to 2 bases, leaving 11 bases not matched to a gene.

Remarks on this clone: The read falls 3 residues short of the CDR3 end, and the missing part is taken from the germline J gene. The rearrangement joins TRBV18 to TRBJ1-2; D is undetermined. The germline V gene encodes CDR1 KGHSH and CDR2 LQKENI. The CDR3 is 12 residues long. Trimming shortened V by 4 bases and J by 4 bases, and 7 bases separated the two germline ends. CDR3 residues: CASSLQVYGYTF. Partial CDR3 DNA: TGTGCCAGCTCACTCCAGGTCTATGGC.

Notes on this clone: Read coverage stops 3 residues before the CDR3 terminus; the germline J gene supplies the remainder. The gene calls are TRBV7-2 and TRBJ2-3, with 8 bases lining up with TRBD1. CDR3 size: 14 residues. Germline-derived CDR1 and CDR2 are SGHTA and FQGNSA. Incomplete CDR3 DNA: TGTGCCAGCAGCTTACAGGGGGCAGGAGAGACG. The encoded protein is CASSLQGAGET. The complete CDR3 reads CASSLQGAGETQYF.

This clone counts as medium-sized by frequency. The read stops 3 residues short of the end of the CDR3; the missing end is completed from the germline J gene. V is TRBV11-2 and J is TRBJ2-3, with D maybe TRBD2 (5 bases). Germline V gene data show CDR1 as SGHAT and CDR2 as FQNNGV. This CDR3 has 15 residues. V was shortened by 6 bases and J by 5 bases, with 18 bases between the two germline ends. The CDR3 spells CASRAGPGNLDTQYF. CDR3 bases read: TGTGCCAGCAGGGCGGGCCCGGGAAACCTAGATACG.

Judged by frequency, this clone is medium-sized. The sequenced fragment ends 3 residues before the CDR3 boundary, so the rest is inferred from the germline J gene. This chain connects TRBV6-2 or TRBV6-3 to TRBJ2-3; D is uncertain. The germline CDR1 and CDR2 sequences are MNHEY and SVGEGT. The CDR3 runs 14 residues. The DNA read from the CDR3 is TGTGCCAGCAGTTACTCTGGGCCCGTGGAGACG. It specifies CASSYSGPVET. The full CDR3 protein is CASSYSGPVETQYF.

As concerns this clone: The DNA ends 3 residues before the CDR3 does, and the rest of the CDR3 is filled in from the germline J gene. The V and J genes are TRBV14 and TRBJ2-2; TRBD2 might be the D (6 bases). The ends were cut back, 1 base at V and 1 base at J, with 10 bases in the middle. CDR1 and CDR2 (germline): SGHDN, FVKESK. The CDR3 extends over 16 amino acids. The sequenced part of the CDR3 DNA is TGTGCCAGCAGCCAAGCCGCGGGGCTGAACACCGGGGAG. Translation gives CASSQAAGLNTGE. The whole CDR3 reads CASSQAAGLNTGELFF.

Regarding this clone: At one end, the junction sequence differs from germline, possibly due to a read error. The read ends 3 residues shy of where the CDR3 ends; the end is completed using the germline J gene. At the DNA level, this CDR3 is encoded by other sequences in the same sample as well. The chain carries TRBV5-6 and TRBJ1-3; 9 nucleotides line up with TRBD1. From germline, CDR1 is SGHDT and CDR2 YYEEEE. The CDR3 loop spans 15 amino acids. CDR3 in amino acids: CASSLQGASGNTIYF. CDR3 DNA, as far as it was read: TGTGCCAGCAGCTTACAGGGGGCTTCTGGAAACACG.

Regarding this clone: The observed sequence ends 3 residues before the CDR3 terminus, with the missing tail filled in from the germline J gene. The genes are TRBV18 and TRBJ1-2, with a possible D match to TRBD1 (6 bases). Looked up from germline, CDR1 is KGHSH and CDR2 is LQKENI. CDR3 size: 15 residues. The CDR3 bases that were read are TGTGCCAGCTCACGGGAACAGGGCCCCAACTATGCT. Encoded protein: CASSREQGPNYA. The full-length CDR3 reads as CASSREQGPNYAYTF.